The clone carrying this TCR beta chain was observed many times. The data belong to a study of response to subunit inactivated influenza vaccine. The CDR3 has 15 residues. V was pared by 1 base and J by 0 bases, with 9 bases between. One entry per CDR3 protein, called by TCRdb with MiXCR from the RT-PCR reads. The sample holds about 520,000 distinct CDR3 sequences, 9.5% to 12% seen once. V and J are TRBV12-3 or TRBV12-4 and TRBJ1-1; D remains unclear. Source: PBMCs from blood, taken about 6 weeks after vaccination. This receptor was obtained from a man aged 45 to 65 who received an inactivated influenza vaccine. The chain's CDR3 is CASSLGNRMNTEAFF. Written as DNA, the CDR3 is TGTGCCAGCAGTTTAGGTAACAGAATGAACACTGAAGCTTTCTTT.